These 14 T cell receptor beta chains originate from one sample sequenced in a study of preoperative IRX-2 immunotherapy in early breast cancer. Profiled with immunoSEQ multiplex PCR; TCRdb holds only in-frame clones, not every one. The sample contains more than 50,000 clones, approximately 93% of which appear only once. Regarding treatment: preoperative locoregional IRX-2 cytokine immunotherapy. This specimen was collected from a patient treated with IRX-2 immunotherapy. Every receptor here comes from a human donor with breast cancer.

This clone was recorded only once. CDR3 loop: CASSYPPENEQFF. The CDR3 region has the DNA TGTGCCAGCAGTTACCCCCCTGAAAATGAGCAGTTCTTC. The chain joins TRBV6-5 to TRBJ2-1, with D uncertain. This CDR3 has 13 residues. Trimming pared 2 bases from V and 7 bases from J, leaving 9 bases between. Per the germline V gene, CDR1 is MNHEY and CDR2 is SVGAGI.

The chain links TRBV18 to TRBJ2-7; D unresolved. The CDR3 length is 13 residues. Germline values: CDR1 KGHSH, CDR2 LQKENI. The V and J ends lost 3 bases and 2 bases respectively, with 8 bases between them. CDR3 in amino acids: CASSPDLAYEQYF. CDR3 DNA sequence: TGTGCCAGCTCACCGGACCTGGCCTACGAGCAGTACTTC.

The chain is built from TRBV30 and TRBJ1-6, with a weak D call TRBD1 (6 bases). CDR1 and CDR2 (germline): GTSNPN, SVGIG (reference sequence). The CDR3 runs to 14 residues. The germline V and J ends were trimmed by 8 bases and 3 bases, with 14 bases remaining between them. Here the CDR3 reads CAVTGIYYNSPLHF. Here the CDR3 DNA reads TGTGCCGTAACAGGGATATACTATAATTCACCCCTCCACTTT.

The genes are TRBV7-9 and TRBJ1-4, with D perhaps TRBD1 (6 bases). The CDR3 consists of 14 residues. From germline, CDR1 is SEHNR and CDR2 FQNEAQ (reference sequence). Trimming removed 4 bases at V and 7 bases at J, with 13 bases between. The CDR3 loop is CASSSGHSGEKLFF. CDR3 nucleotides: TGTGCCAGCAGCTCGGGACACTCGGGTGAAAAACTGTTTTTT.

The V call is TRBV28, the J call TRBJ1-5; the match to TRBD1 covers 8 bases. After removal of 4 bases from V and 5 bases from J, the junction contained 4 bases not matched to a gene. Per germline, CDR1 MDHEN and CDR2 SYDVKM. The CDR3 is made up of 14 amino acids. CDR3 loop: CASSWTGRDQPQHF. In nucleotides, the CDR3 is TGTGCCAGCAGTTGGACAGGGCGGGATCAGCCCCAGCATTTT.

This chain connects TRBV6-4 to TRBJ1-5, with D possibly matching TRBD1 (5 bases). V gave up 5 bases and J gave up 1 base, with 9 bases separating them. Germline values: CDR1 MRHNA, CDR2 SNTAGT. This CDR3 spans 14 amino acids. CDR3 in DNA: TGTGCCAGCAGTATTCGGGGGAGCAATCAGCCCCAGCATTTT. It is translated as CASSIRGSNQPQHF.

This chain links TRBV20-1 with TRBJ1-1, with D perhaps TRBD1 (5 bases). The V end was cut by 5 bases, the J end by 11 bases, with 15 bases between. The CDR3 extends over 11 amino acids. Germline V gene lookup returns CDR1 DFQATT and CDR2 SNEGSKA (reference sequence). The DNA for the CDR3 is TGCAGTGCTGGCTTAGAGGGGAGGGCTTTCTTT. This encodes CSAGLEGRAFF.

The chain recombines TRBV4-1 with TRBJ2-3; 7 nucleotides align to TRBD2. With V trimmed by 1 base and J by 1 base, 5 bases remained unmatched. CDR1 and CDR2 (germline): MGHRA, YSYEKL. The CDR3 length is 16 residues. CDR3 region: CASSQVLRGGTDTQYF. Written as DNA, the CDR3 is TGCGCCAGCAGCCAAGTACTCCGGGGGGGCACAGATACGCAGTATTTT.

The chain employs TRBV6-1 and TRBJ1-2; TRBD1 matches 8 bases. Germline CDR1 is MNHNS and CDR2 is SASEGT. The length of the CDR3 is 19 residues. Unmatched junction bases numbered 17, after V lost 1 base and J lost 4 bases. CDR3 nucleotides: TGTGCCAGCAGTGAAGGAGCCGGGACAGGCCCTCAAAACTTCTATGGCTACACCTTC. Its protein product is CASSEGAGTGPQNFYGYTF.

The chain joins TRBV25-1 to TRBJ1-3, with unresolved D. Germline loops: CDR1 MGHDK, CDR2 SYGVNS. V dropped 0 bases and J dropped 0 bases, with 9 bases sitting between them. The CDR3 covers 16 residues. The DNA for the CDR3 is TGTGCCAGCAGTGAATATCCTCCGGCCTCTGGAAACACCATATATTTT. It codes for CASSEYPPASGNTIYF.

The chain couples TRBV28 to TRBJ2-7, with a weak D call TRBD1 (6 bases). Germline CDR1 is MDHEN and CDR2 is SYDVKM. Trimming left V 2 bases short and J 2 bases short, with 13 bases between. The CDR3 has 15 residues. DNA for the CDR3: TGTGCCAGCAGTTTACCCGGCGGACAGCCCTACGAGCAGTACTTC. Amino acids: CASSLPGGQPYEQYF.

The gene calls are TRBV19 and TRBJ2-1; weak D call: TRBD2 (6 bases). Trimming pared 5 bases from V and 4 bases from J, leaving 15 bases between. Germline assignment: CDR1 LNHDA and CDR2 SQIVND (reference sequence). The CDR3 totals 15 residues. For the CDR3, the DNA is TGTGCCAGTAGTCTCCTGCGGGGAAGGTACAATGAGCAGTTCTTC. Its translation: CASSLLRGRYNEQFF. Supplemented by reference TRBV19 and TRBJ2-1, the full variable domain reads DGGITQSPKYLFRKEGQNVTLSCEQNLNHDAMYWYRQDPGQGLRLIYYSQIVNDFQKGDIAEGYSVSREKKESFPLTVTSAQKNPTAFYLCASSLLRGRYNEQFFGPGTRLTVL.

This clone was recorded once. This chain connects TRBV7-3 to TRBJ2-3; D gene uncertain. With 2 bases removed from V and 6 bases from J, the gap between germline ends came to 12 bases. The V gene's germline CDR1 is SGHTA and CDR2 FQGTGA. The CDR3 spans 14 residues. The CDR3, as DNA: TGTGCCAGCAGCTTAGAGGCAACCAGGGATACGCAGTATTTT. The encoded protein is CASSLEATRDTQYF.

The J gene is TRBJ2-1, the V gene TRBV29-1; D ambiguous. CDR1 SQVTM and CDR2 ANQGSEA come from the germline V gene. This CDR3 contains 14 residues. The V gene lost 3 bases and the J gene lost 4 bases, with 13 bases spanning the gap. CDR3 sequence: CSVEGRTRYNEQFF. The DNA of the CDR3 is TGCAGCGTTGAGGGCCGTACAAGGTACAATGAGCAGTTCTTC.